This T cell receptor beta chain was identified during a study of blood T cell repertoires in COVID-19 (dated by TCRdb to about 2020). Regarding the complete study: Collaborator samples came from the United States, Italy and Spain and covered acute and convalescent phases of COVID-19. The material from the prospective study consisted of cDNA or gDNA derived from T cells, B-cell-depleted T cells, or PBMCs. Deeply sampled blood TCRbeta repertoires from subjects exposed to, actively infected with, or recovered from COVID-19 were included in the dataset. A freely available public database, intended as a resource for researchers studying the immune response to SARS-CoV-2, is where the repertoires were released. The samples were drawn from two sources: the first 160 participants of the ongoing ImmuneRACE study, and about 1,300 subjects contributed by 6 global collaborators. Sample metadata almost always included a de-identified subject ID, COVID-19 status, age in years and sex. Where HLA class I and class II types were available, the types were taken from metadata supplied by the sample provider, not from assay-based typing.

Study-wide conclusions, independent of this receptor: How much clinical and demographic metadata was included differed by source and by participant, and the metadata was provided uncurated.

The collaborating institutions used their own protocols to collect whole blood in K2EDTA tubes. Collaborator samples were shipped for TCRbeta analysis as frozen whole blood, isolated PBMCs, or DNA extracted from either sample type. Regarding this clone: The clone's antigen remains unknown. No quality values exist for individual bases; no much larger clone is one base distant.

CDR1 and CDR2 are drawn from the germline V gene: SGHTA, FQGNSA. The trim is 8 bases for V and 5 bases for J, with a gap of 18 bases between the germline ends. Including cysteine and phenylalanine, the CDR3 has 14 amino acids. The DNA shown is the 42-base CDR3, in frame from base 1. The immunoSEQ Assay, a bias-controlled multiplex PCR, was used to amplify TCRbeta CDR3 regions from genomic DNA. The paper's processing steps were these. The number of nucleated cells in each sample was estimated by amplification of reference gene primers within the assay. Sequence reads were collapsed and filtered to measure the absolute abundance of every unique TCRbeta CDR3 rearrangement. For each sample, productive Simpson clonality was calculated as the square root of Simpson's diversity index over productive rearrangements. What TCRdb holds here is the immuneACCESS table cut down to in-frame rearrangements. Part of the clones is not present; checked against another copy, under half of the missing clones reflect an unresolved V gene, and the others are unexplained. V and J calls and clone size follow that table, whereas D and trimming were derived from the DNA. This sample is represented by about 250,000 clones; 70% to 90% of them were singletons. Of the sample, 3% falls within the top ten clones.

The TCR comes from a man younger than 35 with active or convalescent COVID-19. The sequence links TRBV7-2 to TRBJ1-1; no D gene can be assigned with confidence. Sequencing was performed on peripheral blood. The sequenced DNA: TGTGCCAGCGGAATGGGCACCCGGAGGACTGAAGCTTTCTTT. Its translation is CASGMGTRRTEAFF.